This TCR beta chain appears in the sequencing data of a study of PD-L1 blockade in urothelial cancer. Study as a whole: Patients had been given 0 to 3 earlier chemotherapy regimens.

Time point in this sample: pretreatment peripheral blood. Sequencing was performed with immunoSEQ multiplex PCR; in TCRdb, only in-frame clones are kept and a portion is missing. The sample contains roughly 56,000 clones, 85% to 90% of which appear only once. CDR1 and CDR2 (germline): SGHRS, YFSETQ. This CDR3 spans 14 amino acids. The ends lost 2 bases at V and 5 bases at J; junction bases unmatched: 5. The sample was PBMCs, taken around atezolizumab (anti-PD-L1) treatment. The rearrangement links TRBV5-1 to TRBJ2-7, with 9 bases lining up with TRBD1. This receptor was identified in a man aged 55-75 years with urothelial cancer. The CDR3 coding sequence is TGCGCCAGCAGCTTCCGGGACAGGGACCACGAGCAGTACTTC. Translated: CASSFRDRDHEQYF.